The entry that follows covers one T cell receptor (beta chain) sequence. This record belongs to a study of blood T cell repertoires in COVID-19. At the level of the study: Specimens from acute and convalescent COVID-19 originated in the United States, Italy and Spain. The cDNA or gDNA used as material had been derived from T cells, B-cell-depleted T cells, or PBMCs.

The length of the CDR3 is 13 residues. Germline lookup yields CDR1 SNHLY and CDR2 FYNNEI. Trimming took off 5 bases at V and 6 bases at J, with 11 bases between the two ends. Authors' analysis steps: Reference gene primer amplification in the assay estimated nucleated cell counts. TCRdb keeps only in-frame clones here, not all; method: immunoSEQ multiplex PCR. D and trimming were read from the DNA, whereas the V and J calls and clone size are those reported in that table. The sample consists of 85,000 to 100,000 clones, 90% of them appearing once. The TCR comes from a man aged 55 to 70 with acute or convalescent COVID-19. Sequencing was carried out using peripheral blood. The chain links TRBV2 to TRBJ2-1; no clear D gene. The CDR3 sequence is CASSLRTGNEQFF. The CDR3 nucleotides are TGTGCCAGCAGTCTTAGAACCGGCAATGAGCAGTTCTTC.